Listed below are T cell receptor beta chains from one sample, sequenced in a study of cytotoxic CD8 clonotypes in ibrutinib-treated CLL. Repertoires were generated with immunoSEQ multiplex PCR, while TCRdb's copy carries only in-frame clones and drops some. The sample has some 200,000 clones, roughly 77% seen once; the top ten hold over 5.5%. The starting material was PBMCs, obtained after 12 months of ibrutinib treatment. The receptors were gathered from a human donor with chronic lymphocytic leukemia. Each CDR3 is given with its conserved first and last residue. The order of the fields is V gene, J gene, clone size, D gene, CDR3 protein, CDR3 DNA. A D gene is named only where the DNA matches it firmly. A row's size may be missing; if present it is once, few, many or a size class.

V gene: TRBV25-1
J gene: TRBJ1-1
clone size: few
D gene: -
CDR3 protein: CASSDWGGSNTEAFF
CDR3 DNA: TGTGCCAGCAGTGATTGGGGAGGAAGTAACACTGAAGCTTTCTTT

V gene: TRBV6-5
J gene: TRBJ1-5
clone size: -
D gene: -
CDR3 protein: CASRSDNSNQPQHF
CDR3 DNA: TGTGCCAGCAGGTCCGACAATAGCAATCAGCCCCAGCATTTT

V gene: TRBV5-1
J gene: TRBJ1-1
clone size: -
D gene: -
CDR3 protein: CASSSHRVGRYDAFF
CDR3 DNA: TGCGCCAGCAGCTCCCACCGTGTCGGGAGGTACGACGCTTTCTTT

V gene: TRBV30
J gene: TRBJ2-2
clone size: once
D gene: -
CDR3 protein: CAWSKPNRGGELFF
CDR3 DNA: TGTGCCTGGAGCAAACCCAATCGGGGCGGGGAGCTGTTTTTT

V gene: TRBV15
J gene: TRBJ2-4
clone size: -
D gene: -
CDR3 protein: CATSRQAGSLLGNIQYF
CDR3 DNA: TGTGCCACCAGCAGGCAAGCCGGGAGTTTACTGGGTAACATTCAGTACTTC

V gene: TRBV10-3
J gene: TRBJ2-1
clone size: -
D gene: TRBD1
CDR3 protein: CAIAKPGGNNEQFF
CDR3 DNA: TGTGCCATCGCAAAGCCAGGGGGAAACAATGAGCAGTTCTTC

V gene: TRBV28
J gene: TRBJ2-1
clone size: -
D gene: TRBD2
CDR3 protein: CASPPRTSGGPYNEQFF
CDR3 DNA: TGTGCCAGCCCACCTCGGACTAGCGGGGGCCCCTACAATGAGCAGTTCTTC

V gene: TRBV11-2
J gene: TRBJ1-1
clone size: -
D gene: -
CDR3 protein: CASTVSPANTEAFF
CDR3 DNA: TGTGCCAGCACCGTTTCCCCCGCGAACACTGAAGCTTTCTTT

V gene: TRBV30
J gene: TRBJ1-2
clone size: -
D gene: -
CDR3 protein: CAWSGPQDSSF
CDR3 DNA: TGTGCCTGGAGTGGCCCGCAGGACAGCTCCTTC

V gene: TRBV9
J gene: TRBJ2-7
clone size: -
D gene: TRBD2
CDR3 protein: CASSPGGYEQYF
CDR3 DNA: TGTGCCAGCAGCCCGGGGGGTTACGAGCAGTACTTC

V gene: TRBV27
J gene: TRBJ2-1
clone size: -
D gene: -
CDR3 protein: CASSWSLVSYNEQFF
CDR3 DNA: TGTGCCAGCAGCTGGTCACTAGTCTCCTACAATGAGCAGTTCTTC

V gene: TRBV9
J gene: TRBJ1-5
clone size: -
D gene: -
CDR3 protein: CASSPPGPSNQPQHF
CDR3 DNA: TGTGCCAGCAGCCCCCCGGGGCCCAGCAATCAGCCCCAGCATTTT

V gene: TRBV27
J gene: TRBJ2-7
clone size: -
D gene: TRBD2
CDR3 protein: CASSFGGRSGNSYEQYF
CDR3 DNA: TGTGCCAGCAGTTTCGGCGGTCGGAGCGGGAACTCCTACGAGCAGTACTTC

V gene: TRBV18
J gene: TRBJ1-1
clone size: -
D gene: -
CDR3 protein: CASSTDTRNTEAFF
CDR3 DNA: TGTGCCAGCTCGACGGACACCAGGAACACTGAAGCTTTCTTT

V gene: TRBV5-6
J gene: TRBJ1-1
clone size: -
D gene: -
CDR3 protein: CASSLGRLRTEAFF
CDR3 DNA: TGTGCCAGCAGCTTAGGGCGGTTAAGGACTGAAGCTTTCTTT

V gene: TRBV6-6
J gene: TRBJ1-6
clone size: few
D gene: TRBD1
CDR3 protein: CASSYLGQINSPLHF
CDR3 DNA: TGTGCCAGCAGTTACCTGGGACAGATAAATTCACCCCTCCACTTT

V gene: TRBV30
J gene: TRBJ2-2
clone size: -
D gene: TRBD2
CDR3 protein: CAWTSGYTGELFF
CDR3 DNA: TGTGCCTGGACTAGCGGCTACACCGGGGAGCTGTTTTTT

V gene: TRBV6-6
J gene: TRBJ1-1
clone size: -
D gene: TRBD1
CDR3 protein: CASSPRQGLSAEAFF
CDR3 DNA: TGTGCCAGCAGTCCCCGACAGGGCTTGAGCGCTGAAGCTTTCTTT

V gene: TRBV4-2
J gene: TRBJ2-5
clone size: -
D gene: TRBD1
CDR3 protein: CASSPRLAGGEETQYF
CDR3 DNA: TGTGCCAGCAGCCCCCGGTTGGCAGGGGGCGAAGAGACCCAGTACTTC

V gene: TRBV18
J gene: TRBJ2-1
clone size: -
D gene: -
CDR3 protein: CASSPEIGYNEQFF
CDR3 DNA: TGTGCCAGCTCACCAGAGATCGGATACAATGAGCAGTTCTTC

V gene: TRBV28
J gene: TRBJ2-3
clone size: -
D gene: -
CDR3 protein: CASSFQDEDTQYF
CDR3 DNA: TGTGCCAGCAGTTTTCAGGACGAAGATACGCAGTATTTT

V gene: TRBV6-5
J gene: TRBJ1-5
clone size: few
D gene: TRBD1
CDR3 protein: CASSYRGPNQPQHF
CDR3 DNA: TGTGCCAGCAGCTACAGGGGCCCCAATCAGCCCCAGCATTTT

V gene: TRBV2
J gene: TRBJ2-7
clone size: few
D gene: -
CDR3 protein: CASSEEQGWTYEQYF
CDR3 DNA: TGTGCCAGCAGTGAAGAGCAGGGGTGGACCTACGAGCAGTACTTC

V gene: TRBV30
J gene: TRBJ2-4
clone size: -
D gene: -
CDR3 protein: CACPGQQKNIQYF
CDR3 DNA: TGTGCCTGCCCGGGACAACAGAAAAACATTCAGTACTTC

V gene: TRBV11-2
J gene: TRBJ1-1
clone size: few
D gene: -
CDR3 protein: CASSLGGMNTEAFF
CDR3 DNA: TGTGCCAGCAGCTTGGGTGGCATGAACACTGAAGCTTTCTTT

V gene: TRBV30
J gene: TRBJ2-1
clone size: few
D gene: -
CDR3 protein: CAWSVSAASYNEQFF
CDR3 DNA: TGTGCCTGGAGTGTCTCGGCAGCCTCCTACAATGAGCAGTTCTTC

V gene: TRBV5-1
J gene: TRBJ2-5
clone size: -
D gene: TRBD1
CDR3 protein: CASSLRPGTASRETQYF
CDR3 DNA: TGCGCCAGCAGCTTGCGTCCCGGGACAGCTTCACGGGAGACCCAGTACTTC

V gene: TRBV7-9
J gene: TRBJ2-3
clone size: -
D gene: TRBD2
CDR3 protein: CASSPGLAGRTDTQYF
CDR3 DNA: TGTGCCAGCAGCCCGGGACTAGCGGGACGCACAGATACGCAGTATTTT

V gene: TRBV28
J gene: TRBJ2-3
clone size: few
D gene: TRBD1
CDR3 protein: CASSPDRGLSDTQYF
CDR3 DNA: TGTGCCAGCAGTCCGGACAGGGGGCTCTCAGATACGCAGTATTTT

V gene: TRBV28
J gene: TRBJ2-3
clone size: few
D gene: -
CDR3 protein: CASDPQGTPTDTQYF
CDR3 DNA: TGTGCCAGCGACCCTCAGGGGACCCCCACAGATACGCAGTATTTT

V gene: TRBV9
J gene: TRBJ2-5
clone size: -
D gene: -
CDR3 protein: CASSGTGVNRETQYF
CDR3 DNA: TGTGCCAGCAGCGGGACCGGAGTAAATCGGGAGACCCAGTACTTC

V gene: TRBV5-1
J gene: TRBJ1-2
clone size: -
D gene: -
CDR3 protein: CASSLYREHGYTF
CDR3 DNA: TGCGCCAGCAGCTTGTACAGGGAACACGGCTACACCTTC

V gene: TRBV18
J gene: TRBJ1-1
clone size: few
D gene: TRBD1
CDR3 protein: CASSLRTGDTEAFF
CDR3 DNA: TGTGCCAGCTCACTAAGGACAGGGGACACTGAAGCTTTCTTT

V gene: TRBV6-5
J gene: TRBJ1-3
clone size: few
D gene: -
CDR3 protein: CASRYDSRSGNTIYF
CDR3 DNA: TGTGCCAGCAGATACGACAGTCGCTCTGGAAACACCATATATTTT

V gene: TRBV6-6
J gene: TRBJ2-3
clone size: -
D gene: -
CDR3 protein: CASSYSGSTDTQYF
CDR3 DNA: TGTGCCAGCAGTTACTCGGGCAGCACAGATACGCAGTATTTT

V gene: TRBV6-5
J gene: TRBJ2-7
clone size: -
D gene: -
CDR3 protein: CASSYSGYGDYEQYF
CDR3 DNA: TGTGCCAGCAGTTACTCTGGCTACGGGGACTACGAGCAGTACTTC

V gene: TRBV11-1
J gene: TRBJ1-2
clone size: -
D gene: -
CDR3 protein: CASSGLREGYTF
CDR3 DNA: TGTGCCAGCAGCGGGCTGCGGGAAGGCTACACCTTC

V gene: TRBV5-1
J gene: TRBJ2-7
clone size: -
D gene: -
CDR3 protein: CASSLDRNLYEQYF
CDR3 DNA: TGCGCCAGCAGCTTGGACCGAAACCTCTACGAGCAGTACTTC

V gene: TRBV4-2
J gene: TRBJ1-1
clone size: few
D gene: TRBD1
CDR3 protein: CASSRTPGGDTEAFF
CDR3 DNA: TGTGCCAGCAGCCGGACCCCAGGGGGCGACACTGAAGCTTTCTTT

V gene: TRBV5-6
J gene: TRBJ1-4
clone size: few
D gene: -
CDR3 protein: CASSLIGPNEKLFF
CDR3 DNA: TGTGCCAGCAGCTTGATCGGACCCAATGAAAAACTGTTTTTT

V gene: TRBV4-2
J gene: TRBJ2-3
clone size: -
D gene: TRBD2
CDR3 protein: CASSQDLARGGTDTQYF
CDR3 DNA: TGTGCCAGCAGCCAAGATTTGGCGCGGGGGGGGACAGATACGCAGTATTTT

V gene: TRBV5-6
J gene: TRBJ2-6
clone size: -
D gene: TRBD1
CDR3 protein: CASSWTGSGANVLTF
CDR3 DNA: TGTGCCAGCAGCTGGACAGGGTCTGGGGCCAACGTCCTGACTTTC

V gene: TRBV9
J gene: TRBJ1-4
clone size: -
D gene: -
CDR3 protein: CASSVLEGAGGEKLFF
CDR3 DNA: TGTGCCAGCAGCGTCCTCGAAGGGGCCGGGGGTGAAAAACTGTTTTTT

V gene: TRBV7-9
J gene: TRBJ1-2
clone size: -
D gene: -
CDR3 protein: CASSPNEPVGGYTF
CDR3 DNA: TGTGCCAGCAGCCCCAACGAACCCGTGGGTGGCTACACCTTC

V gene: TRBV29-1
J gene: TRBJ1-1
clone size: -
D gene: -
CDR3 protein: CSVSVLNTEAFF
CDR3 DNA: TGCAGCGTATCGGTCCTGAACACTGAAGCTTTCTTT

V gene: TRBV7-9
J gene: TRBJ2-1
clone size: -
D gene: TRBD2
CDR3 protein: CASSSRTSGASDEQFF
CDR3 DNA: TGTGCCAGCAGCTCGAGGACTAGCGGGGCCTCGGATGAGCAGTTCTTC

V gene: TRBV10-3
J gene: TRBJ1-2
clone size: many
D gene: -
CDR3 protein: CATNGGEPYGYTF
CDR3 DNA: TGTGCCACCAACGGCGGGGAACCCTATGGCTACACCTTC

V gene: TRBV4-1
J gene: TRBJ2-2
clone size: -
D gene: TRBD1
CDR3 protein: CASSLTGTGGRTGELFF
CDR3 DNA: TGCGCCAGCAGCCTGACCGGGACAGGGGGCCGTACCGGGGAGCTGTTTTTT

V gene: TRBV7-2
J gene: TRBJ2-7
clone size: -
D gene: TRBD2
CDR3 protein: CASSLASGSLYEQYF
CDR3 DNA: TGTGCCAGCAGCCTAGCTAGCGGTTCGCTATACGAGCAGTACTTC

V gene: TRBV6-6
J gene: TRBJ2-7
clone size: -
D gene: -
CDR3 protein: CASSRSIGGHYEQYF
CDR3 DNA: TGTGCCAGCAGCCGCTCCATAGGGGGGCACTACGAGCAGTACTTC

V gene: TRBV6-5
J gene: TRBJ1-5
clone size: -
D gene: -
CDR3 protein: CASRPPGQTGQPQHF
CDR3 DNA: TGTGCCAGCAGGCCTCCGGGCCAAACCGGTCAGCCCCAGCATTTT

V gene: TRBV7-2
J gene: TRBJ1-5
clone size: many
D gene: -
CDR3 protein: CASSLGGAGQPQHF
CDR3 DNA: TGTGCCAGCAGCTTAGGGGGAGCCGGTCAGCCCCAGCATTTT

V gene: TRBV9
J gene: TRBJ1-1
clone size: -
D gene: -
CDR3 protein: CASSAERTLMNTEAFF
CDR3 DNA: TGTGCCAGCAGCGCCGAAAGGACACTTATGAACACTGAAGCTTTCTTT

V gene: TRBV6-4
J gene: TRBJ2-3
clone size: -
D gene: TRBD2
CDR3 protein: CASSEGLLAGGRRDTQYF
CDR3 DNA: TGTGCCAGCAGTGAGGGATTACTAGCGGGAGGTCGCAGAGATACGCAGTATTTT

V gene: TRBV19
J gene: TRBJ1-2
clone size: once
D gene: TRBD1
CDR3 protein: CASREGQRPFFYGYTF
CDR3 DNA: TGTGCCAGTCGAGAGGGACAGAGGCCCTTCTTCTATGGCTACACCTTC

V gene: TRBV5-8
J gene: TRBJ2-1
clone size: -
D gene: TRBD2
CDR3 protein: CASSSLTSGGPHEQFF
CDR3 DNA: TGTGCCAGCAGCTCCTTGACTAGCGGGGGGCCCCATGAGCAGTTCTTC

V gene: TRBV19
J gene: TRBJ2-2
clone size: -
D gene: TRBD2
CDR3 protein: CASTPPGLAAGELFF
CDR3 DNA: TGTGCCAGTACTCCTCCGGGACTAGCCGCCGGGGAGCTGTTTTTT

V gene: TRBV9
J gene: TRBJ1-2
clone size: once
D gene: -
CDR3 protein: CASSVLTPCF
CDR3 DNA: TGTGCCAGCAGCGTTCTTACGCCTTGCTTC

V gene: TRBV6-1
J gene: TRBJ2-7
clone size: -
D gene: TRBD2
CDR3 protein: CASSGTSGRFGYEQYF
CDR3 DNA: TGTGCCAGCAGTGGGACTAGCGGGAGGTTTGGGTACGAGCAGTACTTC

V gene: TRBV9
J gene: TRBJ2-3
clone size: -
D gene: TRBD2
CDR3 protein: CASSVEAGGLTDTQYF
CDR3 DNA: TGTGCCAGCAGCGTAGAGGCGGGGGGCCTCACAGATACGCAGTATTTT